This T cell receptor beta chain was sequenced during a study of regulatory T cells in long-lasting Graves disease. Building the TCR beta libraries relied on iRepertoire HTBI primers, and CDR3 regions underwent Arm-PCR. TCRdb independently ran MiXCR on the multiplex PCR reads; one entry per CDR3 protein. Among about 400,000 distinct CDR3 sequences listed, 20% were seen once. CDR1 is SEHNR and CDR2 is FQNEAQ in the germline V gene (reference sequence). Trimming took off 2 bases at V and 4 bases at J, with 9 bases between the two ends. The CDR3 has 13 residues. Time point in this sample: persistent/refractory GD, antithyroid drugs over 5 years with positive TRAb. The TCR library was prepared using RNA isolated from PBMCs. In this cohort, patients came from an endocrinology department located in Xi'an, China. In regard to this clonotype: Its antigen is not identified.

Study results and caveats: With a small sample size, accuracy may have been reduced.

The source material was peripheral blood mononuclear cells (PBMCs), sampled when the disease was refractory, from a patient treated with antithyroid drugs. This chain joins TRBV7-9 and TRBJ2-7; perhaps TRBD2 as D (6 bases). This receptor was obtained from a female donor with Graves disease. The CDR3 spells CASSLLADYEQYF. The CDR3 DNA follows: TGTGCCAGCAGCTTATTAGCGGATTACGAGCAGTACTTC.